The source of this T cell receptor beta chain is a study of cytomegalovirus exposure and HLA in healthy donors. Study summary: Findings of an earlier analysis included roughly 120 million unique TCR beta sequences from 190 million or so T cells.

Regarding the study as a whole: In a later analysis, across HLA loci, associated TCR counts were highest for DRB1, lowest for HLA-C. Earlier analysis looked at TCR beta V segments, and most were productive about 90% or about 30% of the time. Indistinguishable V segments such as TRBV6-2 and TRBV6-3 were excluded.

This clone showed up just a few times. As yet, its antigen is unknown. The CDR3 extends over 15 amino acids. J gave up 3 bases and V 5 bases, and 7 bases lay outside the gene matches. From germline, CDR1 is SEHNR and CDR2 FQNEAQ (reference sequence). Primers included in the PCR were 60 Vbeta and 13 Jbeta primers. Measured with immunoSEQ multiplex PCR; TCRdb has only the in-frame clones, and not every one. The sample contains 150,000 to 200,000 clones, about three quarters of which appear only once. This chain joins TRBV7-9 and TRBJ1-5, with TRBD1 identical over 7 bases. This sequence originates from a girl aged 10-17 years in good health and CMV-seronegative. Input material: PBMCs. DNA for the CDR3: TGTGCCAGCAGCCAAGAGACAGGGTACAATCAGCCCCAGCATTTT. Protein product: CASSQETGYNQPQHF.